Each of the 22 T cell receptor beta chains below was sequenced from the same sample in a study of shared clonotypes between healthy human individuals. Data came from immunoSEQ multiplex PCR; TCRdb stores just in-frame clones and leaves some out. The top ten clones hold more than 10% of a sample with more than 400,000 clones, around 80% of them seen once. Sequencing was done on a sample of PBMCs. Source of these receptors: a woman aged 40 to 55 in good health. Some clones in this sample may be carry-over from other donors' samples.

The gene calls are TRBV18 and TRBJ2-3, with TRBD2 matching over 7 bases. The germline CDR1 and CDR2 sequences are KGHSH and LQKENI. V shed 5 bases, J shed 0 bases, and the junction held 17 bases outside the gene matches. There are 19 residues in the CDR3. CDR3 DNA: TGTGCCAGCTCAAAGATTACCGGGACTACAATATCTAGCACAGATACGCAGTATTTT. It yields the protein CASSKITGTTISSTDTQYF.

This chain links TRBV2 with TRBJ2-7; no clear D. The CDR3 loop spans 11 amino acids. The V gene lost 1 base and the J gene lost 8 bases, with 6 bases spanning the gap. Germline assignment: CDR1 SNHLY and CDR2 FYNNEI. CDR3 in DNA: TGTGCCAGCAGTGAAGTTAACAAGCAGTACTTC. Translating gives CASSEVNKQYF. The variable domain in full, with the rest retrieved from reference TRBV2 and TRBJ2-7, is EPEVTQTPSHQVTQMGQEVILRCVPISNHLYFYWYRQILGQKVEFLVSFYNNEISEKSEIFDDQFSVERPDGSNFTLKIRSTKLEDSAMYFCASSEVNKQYFGPGTRLTVT.

This chain uses TRBV29-1 with TRBJ2-3; TRBD2 aligns across 14 bases. Germline V lookup: CDR1 SQVTM, CDR2 ANQGSEA. This CDR3 has 14 amino acids. Losses at the gene ends were 7 bases for V and 4 bases for J; bases not matched to a gene: 4. The CDR3 sequence is CSAGTSGSADTQYF. DNA for the CDR3: TGCAGCGCTGGGACTAGCGGGAGCGCAGATACGCAGTATTTT.

This clone was detected only once. The chain has TRBV27 and TRBJ2-2, with TRBD1 matching over 8 bases. Germline V gene data show CDR1 as MNHEY and CDR2 as SMNVEV (reference sequence). The CDR3 contains 15 residues. J lost 4 bases, V lost 5 bases, and 6 bases had no gene match. The CDR3 spells CASSLTGQVTGELFF. The CDR3 DNA is TGTGCCAGCAGTCTGACGGGACAGGTCACCGGGGAGCTGTTTTTT.

The chain combines TRBV5-6 with TRBJ2-1; D perhaps matches TRBD1 (5 bases). Germline CDR1 is SGHDT and CDR2 is YYEEEE. V lost 2 bases and J 7 bases, leaving 13 bases between the germline ends. The CDR3 is 14 residues long. CDR3 sequence: CASSFAGYGNEQFF. The CDR3 nucleotides read TGTGCCAGCAGCTTTGCAGGGTATGGGAATGAGCAGTTCTTC.

There are a few counts of this clone. An end of the junction does not agree with germline; a read error may underlie this. J is TRBJ2-2 and V is TRBV7-7, with 9 positions matching TRBD2. CDR1 SSHAT and CDR2 FNYEAQ come from the germline V gene (reference sequence). The CDR3 extends over 16 amino acids. The CDR3: CASSSGTSSNTGELFF. CDR3 nucleotides: TGTGCTAGCAGCTCTGGGACTAGCTCGAACACCGGGGAGCTGTTTTTT.

The rearrangement uses TRBV7-9 and TRBJ1-1, with D maybe TRBD1 (6 bases). CDR3 size: 14 residues. V lost 3 bases, J lost 5 bases, and 13 bases lay in between. The germline V gene encodes CDR1 SEHNR and CDR2 FQNEAQ (reference sequence). The CDR3 reads CASSFTGGLTEAFF. In DNA, the CDR3 is TGTGCCAGCAGCTTTACGGGGGGCTTAACTGAAGCTTTCTTT.

The rearrangement links TRBV5-4 to TRBJ2-1; 8 nucleotides match TRBD1. Germline CDR1 reads SGHNT; CDR2 reads YYREEE (reference sequence). V shed 4 bases, J shed 5 bases, and the junction held 8 bases outside the gene matches. The CDR3 runs to 15 residues. CDR3: CASSDSRTGNNEQFF. The CDR3, as DNA: TGTGCCAGCAGCGATTCCAGGACAGGGAACAATGAGCAGTTCTTC.

This sequence joins TRBV19 and TRBJ1-4, with 7 bases identical to TRBD1. CDR1 is LNHDA, CDR2 SQIVND, per germline (reference sequence). With 6 bases clipped from V and 7 bases from J, the junction kept 5 bases outside the gene matches. The CDR3 is 13 residues long. In nucleotides, the CDR3 is TGTGCCAGTAGCCGACAGGGAAGTGAAAAACTGTTTTTT. The encoded protein is CASSRQGSEKLFF.

V and J are TRBV19 and TRBJ2-7, with TRBD2 identical over 11 bases. The CDR3 sequence is 13 residues long. The J segment lost 2 bases and the V segment lost 6 bases, leaving 0 bases of the junction unmatched. CDR1 is LNHDA and CDR2 is SQIVND in the germline V gene (reference sequence). The CDR3 nucleotides are TGTGCCAGTAGACTAGCGGGAGCCTACGAGCAGTACTTC. It translates to CASRLAGAYEQYF.

This chain uses TRBV30 with TRBJ2-3, with TRBD2 matching 11 bases. Germline lookup yields CDR1 GTSNPN and CDR2 SVGIG (reference sequence). The CDR3 contains 15 residues. The V gene end was trimmed by 2 bases and the J gene end by 2 bases; junction bases not matched to a gene: 3. This CDR3 is CAWSKGLAVTDTQYF. Written as DNA, the CDR3 is TGTGCCTGGAGTAAGGGACTAGCGGTCACAGATACGCAGTATTTT.

There are a few counts of this clone. CDR3 residues: CASGAAQAQYF. DNA for the CDR3: TGTGCCAGCGGGGCAGCCCAAGCCCAGTACTTC. The rearrangement uses TRBV28 and TRBJ2-5; tentatively, D is TRBD1 (5 bases). The CDR3 is made up of 11 amino acids. From germline, CDR1 is MDHEN and CDR2 SYDVKM. The V and J ends lost 8 bases and 9 bases respectively, with 13 bases between them.

V gene TRBV14 combines with J gene TRBJ2-5; no clear D gene. The germline V gene has CDR1 SGHDN and CDR2 FVKESK. The ends were cut back, 3 bases at V and 2 bases at J, with 10 bases in the middle. This CDR3 comprises 14 residues. The CDR3, as DNA: TGTGCCAGCAGCCAGTTAGGGAATCAAGAGACCCAGTACTTC. Translation: CASSQLGNQETQYF.

The V call is TRBV5-5, the J call TRBJ2-5; D remains ambiguous. Germline assignment: CDR1 SGHKS and CDR2 YYEKEE (reference sequence). The CDR3 has 13 residues. V was shortened by 4 bases and J by 2 bases, with 9 bases between the two germline ends. The CDR3 coding sequence is TGTGCCAGCAGCGCCCGCCAGCAAGAGACCCAGTACTTC. Its translation: CASSARQQETQYF.

This clone was recorded many times. The chain couples TRBV6-1 to TRBJ2-1; 15 bases agree with TRBD2. The CDR3 has 17 residues. The germline V gene has CDR1 MNHNS and CDR2 SASEGT. J gave up 6 bases and V 4 bases, and 7 bases lay outside the gene matches. This CDR3 is CASSGLRTSGRANEQFF. The CDR3 nucleotides read TGTGCCAGCAGTGGTCTCCGGACTAGCGGGAGGGCCAATGAGCAGTTCTTC.

The V and J genes are TRBV11-2 and TRBJ2-2; 10 positions agree with TRBD2. Germline loops: CDR1 SGHAT, CDR2 FQNNGV. CDR3 length equals 17 residues. Trimming took 5 bases from V and 0 from J; bases not matched to a gene: 6. The CDR3 DNA follows: TGTGCCAGCAGCGCACAGACTAGCGGGCCGAACACCGGGGAGCTGTTTTTT. Its protein product is CASSAQTSGPNTGELFF.

Only a few counts were recorded for this clone. CDR3 sequence reads: CAIKGDGGPDTQYF. The CDR3 region has the DNA TGTGCCATCAAAGGGGACGGAGGCCCAGATACGCAGTATTTT. This sequence joins TRBV10-3 and TRBJ2-3; either TRBD1 or TRBD2 may supply D (5 bases each). The V gene lost 7 bases and the J gene lost 4 bases, with 15 bases spanning the gap. The length of the CDR3 is 14 residues. Germline V gene lookup returns CDR1 ENHRY and CDR2 SYGVKD.

This clone was recorded many times. The rearrangement uses TRBV10-1 and TRBJ2-1; 9 nucleotides align to TRBD1. The CDR3 consists of 16 residues. Germline loops: CDR1 WNHNN, CDR2 SYGVQD (reference sequence). V was clipped by 1 base and J by 6 bases; unmatched bases: 7. CDR3 amino acids: CASSEYRGRAINEQFF. The CDR3 region has the DNA TGCGCCAGCAGTGAGTACAGGGGGCGCGCAATCAATGAGCAGTTCTTC.

This chain links TRBV20-1 with TRBJ2-3; D is undetermined. The germline V gene has CDR1 DFQATT and CDR2 SNEGSKA (reference sequence). The CDR3 runs to 10 residues. The germline V and J ends were trimmed by 6 bases and 3 bases, with 4 bases remaining between them. The chain's CDR3 is CSAKTDTQYF. The CDR3 nucleotides read TGCAGTGCAAAAACAGATACGCAGTATTTT.

The chain employs TRBV6-1 and TRBJ1-5; tentative D call: TRBD1 (5 bases). V dropped 1 base and J dropped 0 bases, with 16 bases sitting between them. Germline V gene sequence: CDR1 MNHNS, CDR2 SASEGT. CDR3 length: 18 residues. This CDR3 reads CASSEVAQTAYSNQPQHF. CDR3 nucleotide sequence: TGTGCCAGCAGTGAAGTTGCCCAGACAGCCTATAGCAATCAGCCCCAGCATTTT.

This chain links TRBV28 with TRBJ2-7; no clear D. The CDR3 is 10 amino acids. Trimming left V 10 bases short and J 5 bases short, with 9 bases between. Germline CDR1 is MDHEN and CDR2 is SYDVKM. The CDR3 sequence is CATFRHEQYF. In DNA, the CDR3 is TGTGCCACCTTTAGACACGAGCAGTACTTC.

The V call is TRBV27, the J call TRBJ2-5; 9 nucleotides agree with TRBD1. This CDR3 has 18 residues. The J segment lost 5 bases and the V segment lost 0 bases, leaving 13 bases of the junction unmatched. Germline-derived CDR1 and CDR2 are MNHEY and SMNVEV (reference sequence). The chain's CDR3 is CASSLSNHRGPTFETQYF. DNA of the CDR3: TGTGCCAGCAGTTTATCCAATCACAGGGGGCCGACCTTCGAGACCCAGTACTTC.